This T cell receptor (beta chain) appears in the sequencing data of a study of blood T cell repertoires in COVID-19. Study-wide context: Acute and convalescent COVID-19 specimens originated in the United States, Italy and Spain. Sample material is recorded as cDNA or gDNA derived from T cells, B-cell-depleted T cells, or PBMCs.

Methods used by the authors: Amplification of reference gene primers was used by the study to estimate nucleated cell counts. Sequencing was performed with immunoSEQ multiplex PCR; in TCRdb, only in-frame clones are kept and a portion is missing. That table gives V, J and clone size, and the DNA gave D and trimming. The sample records roughly 120,000 clones, roughly 90% being singletons. Trimming removed 1 base from V and 4 bases from J, with 7 bases in between. The germline gives CDR1 MNHEY, CDR2 SVGAGI. The CDR3 consists of 13 residues. The sample taken for sequencing was peripheral blood. The origin of this receptor is a man aged 70-80 years who had recovered from COVID-19. J is TRBJ1-1 and V is TRBV6-5; weak D call: TRBD1 (6 bases). CDR3 amino acids: CASSYYRATEAFF. Here the CDR3 DNA reads TGTGCCAGCAGTTACTACAGGGCCACTGAAGCTTTCTTT.